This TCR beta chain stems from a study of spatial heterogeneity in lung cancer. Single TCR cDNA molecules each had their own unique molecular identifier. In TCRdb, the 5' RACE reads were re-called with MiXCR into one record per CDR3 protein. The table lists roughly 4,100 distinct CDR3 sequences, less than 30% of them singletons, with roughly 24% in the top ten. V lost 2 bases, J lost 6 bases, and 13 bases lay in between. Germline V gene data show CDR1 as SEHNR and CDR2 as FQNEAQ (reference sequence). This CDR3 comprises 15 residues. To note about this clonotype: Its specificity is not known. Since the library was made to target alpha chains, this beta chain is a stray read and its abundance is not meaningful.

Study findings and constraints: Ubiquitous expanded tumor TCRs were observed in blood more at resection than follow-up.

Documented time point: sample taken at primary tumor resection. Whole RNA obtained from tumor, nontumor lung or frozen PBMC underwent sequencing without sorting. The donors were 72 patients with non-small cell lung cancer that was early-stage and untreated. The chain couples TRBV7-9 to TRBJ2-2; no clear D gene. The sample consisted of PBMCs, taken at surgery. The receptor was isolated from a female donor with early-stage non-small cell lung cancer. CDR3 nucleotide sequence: TGTGCCAGCAGCTTAAAGTGGCTCCCGGCCGGGGAGCTGTTTTTT. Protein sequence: CASSLKWLPAGELFF.